The clone carrying this TCR beta chain was recorded many times. This sample is drawn from a study of T cells after yellow fever vaccination. TCRdb re-called the 5' RACE reads through MiXCR, storing one row per CDR3 protein. This repertoire shows 230,000 or so distinct CDR3 sequences, 6% to 8% found once; its top ten account for more than 1%. Germline V gene sequence: CDR1 SGHTA, CDR2 FQGNSA. The CDR3 sequence is 15 residues long. Trimming left V 0 bases short and J 5 bases short, with 12 bases between. The starting material was CD4+ T cells sorted from PBMCs, obtained on the day of the yellow fever booster vaccination. The J gene is TRBJ2-3, the V gene TRBV7-2; a weak D match, TRBD2 (6 bases). This sequence was found in a young man who received the YFV17D yellow fever vaccine. DNA of the CDR3: TGTGCCAGCAGCTTAGCTGGAGGGCCAGAAGATACGCAGTATTTT. Protein: CASSLAGGPEDTQYF.